This T cell receptor beta chain was documented in a study of cytomegalovirus exposure and HLA in healthy donors. The study's findings and limits: There were some public TCRs occurring in many donors, but most TCR sequences were rare. Researchers reported from a later analysis that most CMV-associated TCR beta chains appeared HLA-restricted.

The CDR3 extends over 15 amino acids. The V and J ends lost 5 bases and 5 bases, in that order; junction bases with no gene match: 5. Germline V gene lookup returns CDR1 MNHNS and CDR2 SASEGT. The study ran its PCR with 60 Vbeta and 13 Jbeta primers. The table came from immunoSEQ multiplex PCR; TCRdb's copy has only in-frame clones and leaves some out. There are about 140,000 clones in the sample; roughly 70% occur only once, and about 6.5% lies in the top ten. This clone has only a few counts. Its antigen is not identified. The specimen sequenced was PBMCs. This receptor was taken from a man aged 30 to 45 in good health and CMV-seronegative. The genes are TRBV6-1 and TRBJ2-5, with 13 bases that match TRBD2. In DNA form, the CDR3 reads TGTGCCAGCAGTTCGGGACTAGCGGGGCAGGAGACCCAGTACTTC. Amino acid sequence: CASSSGLAGQETQYF.